This T cell receptor (beta chain) was retrieved from a study of molecular identifiers for immune sequencing clone quantification. Points from the study as a whole: Barcodes shared by identical TCR molecules could lead to underestimated sizes of highly expanded clones.

This clonotype was counted many times. Its target is not known. At one end the junction does not follow the germline gene, possibly because of a read error. TCRdb re-derived calls from the PCR reads in MiXCR, one entry per CDR3 protein. The sample holds 490,000 or so distinct CDR3 sequences; roughly a fifth are singletons and the top ten take under 0.85%. The sequence came from a human donor in good health. Some libraries in this study had Jurkat cell RNA spiked in. The sequenced material came from naive CD8+ T cells from blood, with Jurkat cell RNA spiked in. As for subset: FACS-sorted CD8+CD4-CCR7+CD45RA+ naive T cells.

The CDR3 here is CASSIGGSNQPQHF. Here the CDR3 DNA reads TGTGCCAGCAGTATAGGGGGGAGCAATCAGCCCCAGCATTTT. The rearrangement joins TRBV19 to TRBJ1-5; a possible D gene is TRBD1 (6 bases). The germline V gene encodes CDR1 LNHDA and CDR2 SQIVND (reference sequence). This CDR3 spans 14 amino acids.